The 2 T cell receptor beta chains listed next were all sequenced from one sample in a study of identical twins. TCRdb re-analysed the 5' RACE reads in MiXCR, keeping a single row per CDR3 protein. The table shows about 700,000 distinct CDR3 sequences, with 8.6% occurring only once. Separately, the same data were catalogued under a study of yellow fever vaccine responses in identical twins.

The source material was PBMCs. The receptor source for this set is a young woman in good health.

This clonotype was found many times. The V and J genes are TRBV5-6 and TRBJ2-5; the D is unclear. V gave up 2 bases and J gave up 2 bases, with 10 bases separating them. The CDR3 sequence is 14 residues long. In germline, CDR1 is SGHDT, CDR2 YYEEEE. The CDR3 DNA reads TGTGCCAGCAGCTTTATCGGCGGACAAGAGACCCAGTACTTC. Translated, it gives CASSFIGGQETQYF.

The V gene is TRBV20-1, the J gene TRBJ1-1; perhaps TRBD1 as D (5 bases). This CDR3 has 13 residues. The V and J ends lost 5 bases and 3 bases respectively, with 13 bases between them. Germline V gene data show CDR1 as DFQATT and CDR2 as SNEGSKA (reference sequence). The CDR3 DNA reads TGCAGTGCTTACGACAGCAGGGACACTGAAGCTTTCTTT. Its protein product is CSAYDSRDTEAFF.